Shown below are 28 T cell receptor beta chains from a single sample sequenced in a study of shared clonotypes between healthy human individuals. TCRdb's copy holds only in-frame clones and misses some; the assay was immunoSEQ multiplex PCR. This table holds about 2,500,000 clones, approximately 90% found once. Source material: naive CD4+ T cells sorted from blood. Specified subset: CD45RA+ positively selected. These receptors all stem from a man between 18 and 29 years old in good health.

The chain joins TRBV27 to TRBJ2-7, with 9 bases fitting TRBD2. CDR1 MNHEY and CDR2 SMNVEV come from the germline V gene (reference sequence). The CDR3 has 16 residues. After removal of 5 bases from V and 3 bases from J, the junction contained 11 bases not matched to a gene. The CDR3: CASSRVGGRDLYEQYF. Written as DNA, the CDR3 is TGTGCCAGCAGTCGGGTCGGCGGGAGGGACCTCTACGAGCAGTACTTC.

CDR3 in DNA: TGTGCCAGCTCACAATCGACAGGGCGGAACTATGGCTACACCTTC. Protein product: CASSQSTGRNYGYTF. The J gene is TRBJ1-2, the V gene TRBV18; TRBD1 matches at 7 bases. Germline V lookup: CDR1 KGHSH, CDR2 LQKENI. The trim removed 4 bases at V and 2 bases at J, leaving 7 bases unmatched. The CDR3 is made up of 15 amino acids.

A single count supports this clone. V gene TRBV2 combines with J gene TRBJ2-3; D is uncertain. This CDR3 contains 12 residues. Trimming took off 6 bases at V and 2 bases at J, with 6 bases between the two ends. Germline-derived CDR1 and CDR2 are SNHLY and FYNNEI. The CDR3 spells CASRWNTDTQYF. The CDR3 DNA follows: TGTGCCAGCAGGTGGAACACAGATACGCAGTATTTT.

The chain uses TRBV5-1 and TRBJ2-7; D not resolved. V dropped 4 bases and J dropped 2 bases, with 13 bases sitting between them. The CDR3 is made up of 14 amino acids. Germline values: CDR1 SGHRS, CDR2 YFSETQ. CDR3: CASSMTEQPYEQYF. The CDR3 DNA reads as TGCGCCAGCAGCATGACGGAACAGCCCTACGAGCAGTACTTC.

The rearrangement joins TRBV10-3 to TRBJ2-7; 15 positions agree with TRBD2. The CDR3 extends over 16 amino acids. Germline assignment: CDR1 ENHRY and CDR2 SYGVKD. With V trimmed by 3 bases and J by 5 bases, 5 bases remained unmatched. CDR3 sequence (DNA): TGTGCCATCAGTGACATCGGACTAGCGGGAGGGGACGAGCAGTACTTC. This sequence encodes CAISDIGLAGGDEQYF.

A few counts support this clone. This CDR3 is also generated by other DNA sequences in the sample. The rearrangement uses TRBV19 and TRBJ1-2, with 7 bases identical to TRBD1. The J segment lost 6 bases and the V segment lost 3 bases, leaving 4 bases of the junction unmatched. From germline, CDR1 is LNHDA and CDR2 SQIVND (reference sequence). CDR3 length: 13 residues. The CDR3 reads CASSIGQADGYTF. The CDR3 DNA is TGTGCCAGTAGTATCGGACAGGCGGATGGCTACACCTTC.

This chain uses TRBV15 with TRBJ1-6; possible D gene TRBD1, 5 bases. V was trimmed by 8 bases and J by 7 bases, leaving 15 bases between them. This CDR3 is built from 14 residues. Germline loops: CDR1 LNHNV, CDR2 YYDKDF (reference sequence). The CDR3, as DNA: TGTGCCACCCAACGGGGGGGGGTCAATTCACCCCTCCACTTT. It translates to CATQRGGVNSPLHF.

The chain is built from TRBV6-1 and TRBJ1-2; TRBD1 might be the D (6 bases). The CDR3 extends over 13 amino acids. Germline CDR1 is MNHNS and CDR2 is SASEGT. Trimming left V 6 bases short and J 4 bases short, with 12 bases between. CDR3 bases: TGTGCCAGCAGCACAGGGCGGGTCTATGGCTACACCTTC. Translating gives CASSTGRVYGYTF.

CDR3 DNA: TGTGCCAGCAGCTTGGACTACAGTGAAGCTTTCTTT. It yields the protein CASSLDYSEAFF. This rearrangement joins TRBV5-4 to TRBJ1-1; no clear D. Trimming left V 0 bases short and J 7 bases short, with 7 bases between. Germline values: CDR1 SGHNT, CDR2 YYREEE (reference sequence). This CDR3 contains 12 residues.

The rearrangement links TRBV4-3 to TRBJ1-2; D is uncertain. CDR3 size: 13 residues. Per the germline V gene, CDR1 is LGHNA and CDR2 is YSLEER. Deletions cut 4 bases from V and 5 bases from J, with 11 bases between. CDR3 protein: CASSLERGYGYTF. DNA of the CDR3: TGCGCCAGCAGCCTGGAAAGAGGGTATGGCTACACCTTC.

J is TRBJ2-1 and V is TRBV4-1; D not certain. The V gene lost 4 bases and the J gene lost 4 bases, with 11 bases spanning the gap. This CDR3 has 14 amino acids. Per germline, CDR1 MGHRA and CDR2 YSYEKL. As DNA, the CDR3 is TGCGCCAGCAGCCCCATGACGGATTACAATGAGCAGTTCTTC. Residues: CASSPMTDYNEQFF.

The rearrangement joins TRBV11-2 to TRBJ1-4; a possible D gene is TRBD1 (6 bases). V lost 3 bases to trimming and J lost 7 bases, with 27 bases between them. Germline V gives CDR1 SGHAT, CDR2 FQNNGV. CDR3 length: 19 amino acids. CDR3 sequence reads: CASSFGGRLRGGDREKLFF. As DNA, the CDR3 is TGTGCCAGCAGCTTTGGTGGTCGTTTAAGGGGGGGAGATCGTGAAAAACTGTTTTTT.

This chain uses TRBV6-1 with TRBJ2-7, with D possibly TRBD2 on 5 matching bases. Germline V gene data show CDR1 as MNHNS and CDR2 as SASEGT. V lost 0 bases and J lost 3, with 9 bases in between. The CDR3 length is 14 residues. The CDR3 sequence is CASSEAGDRYEQYF. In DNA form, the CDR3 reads TGTGCCAGCAGTGAAGCGGGAGACCGCTACGAGCAGTACTTC.

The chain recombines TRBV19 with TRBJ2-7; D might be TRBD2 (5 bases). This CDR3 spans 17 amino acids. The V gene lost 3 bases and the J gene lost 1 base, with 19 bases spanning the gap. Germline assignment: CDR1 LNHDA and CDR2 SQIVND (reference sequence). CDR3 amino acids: CASSIRPSRERSYEQYF. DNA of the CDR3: TGTGCCAGTAGTATTAGACCGAGCCGGGAAAGATCCTACGAGCAGTACTTC.

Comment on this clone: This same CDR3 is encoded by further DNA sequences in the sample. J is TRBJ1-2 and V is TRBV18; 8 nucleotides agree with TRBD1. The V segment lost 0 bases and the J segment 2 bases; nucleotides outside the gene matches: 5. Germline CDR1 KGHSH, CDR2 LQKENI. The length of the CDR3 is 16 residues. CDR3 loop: CASSPPSTGGNYGYTF. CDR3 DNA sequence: TGTGCCAGCTCACCACCCTCAACAGGGGGGAACTATGGCTACACCTTC.

CDR3 loop: CASSLAFRVTEAFF. CDR3 DNA: TGTGCCAGCAGCTTAGCTTTCAGGGTTACTGAAGCTTTCTTT. The chain recombines TRBV7-9 with TRBJ1-1, with a possible D match to TRBD1 (5 bases). Germline V gene lookup returns CDR1 SEHNR and CDR2 FQNEAQ (reference sequence). The CDR3 has 14 amino acids. V lost 0 bases to trimming and J lost 5 bases, with 10 bases between them.

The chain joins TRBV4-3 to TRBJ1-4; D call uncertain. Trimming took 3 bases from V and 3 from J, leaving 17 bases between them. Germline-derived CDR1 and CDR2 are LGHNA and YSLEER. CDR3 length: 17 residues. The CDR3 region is CASSQLASWEANEKLFF. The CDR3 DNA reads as TGCGCCAGCAGCCAGCTGGCGTCCTGGGAGGCTAATGAAAAACTGTTTTTT.

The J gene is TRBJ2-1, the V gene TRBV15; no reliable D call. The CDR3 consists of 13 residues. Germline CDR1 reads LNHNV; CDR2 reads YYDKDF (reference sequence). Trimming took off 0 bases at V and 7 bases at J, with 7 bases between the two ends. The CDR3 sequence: CATSREERNEQFF. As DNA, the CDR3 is TGTGCCACCAGCAGAGAAGAGAGAAATGAGCAGTTCTTC.

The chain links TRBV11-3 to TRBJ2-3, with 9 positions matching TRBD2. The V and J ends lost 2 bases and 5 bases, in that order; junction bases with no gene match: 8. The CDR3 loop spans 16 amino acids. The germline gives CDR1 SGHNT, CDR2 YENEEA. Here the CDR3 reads CASSLRRGGLEDTQYF. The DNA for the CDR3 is TGTGCCAGCAGCTTAAGGCGGGGGGGCTTGGAAGATACGCAGTATTTT.

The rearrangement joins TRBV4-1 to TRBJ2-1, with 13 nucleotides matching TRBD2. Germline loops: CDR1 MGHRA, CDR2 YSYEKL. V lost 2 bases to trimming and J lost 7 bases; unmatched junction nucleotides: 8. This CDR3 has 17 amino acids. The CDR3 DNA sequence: TGCGCCAGCAGCCAACTTATACTAGCGGGAGGGGTTAATGAGCAGTTCTTC. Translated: CASSQLILAGGVNEQFF.

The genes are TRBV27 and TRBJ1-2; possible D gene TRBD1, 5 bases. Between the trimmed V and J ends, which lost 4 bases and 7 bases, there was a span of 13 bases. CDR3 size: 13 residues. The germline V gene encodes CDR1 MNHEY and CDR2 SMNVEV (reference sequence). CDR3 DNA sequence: TGTGCCAGCAGTTGGGGGTCGGGGGGTGGCTACACCTTC. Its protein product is CASSWGSGGGYTF.

CDR3 sequence reads: CASSPLDRGFSTNEKLFF. The CDR3 region has the DNA TGTGCCAGCAGCCCTCTTGACAGGGGATTCTCAACTAATGAAAAACTGTTTTTT. V usage is TRBV28 and J usage is TRBJ1-4; 8 bases fit TRBD1. The CDR3 length is 18 residues. CDR1 and CDR2 (germline): MDHEN, SYDVKM. V was clipped by 6 bases and J by 0 bases; unmatched bases: 12.

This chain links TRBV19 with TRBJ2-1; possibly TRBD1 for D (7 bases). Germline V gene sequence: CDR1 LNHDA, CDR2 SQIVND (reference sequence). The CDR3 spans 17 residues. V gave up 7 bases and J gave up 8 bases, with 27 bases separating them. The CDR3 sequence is CASTSPGDSGVLDEQFF. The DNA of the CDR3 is TGTGCCAGTACCTCTCCGGGGGACAGTGGCGTCTTGGATGAGCAGTTCTTC. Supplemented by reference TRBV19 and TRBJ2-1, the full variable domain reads DGGITQSPKYLFRKEGQNVTLSCEQNLNHDAMYWYRQDPGQGLRLIYYSQIVNDFQKGDIAEGYSVSREKKESFPLTVTSAQKNPTAFYLCASTSPGDSGVLDEQFFGPGTRLTVL.

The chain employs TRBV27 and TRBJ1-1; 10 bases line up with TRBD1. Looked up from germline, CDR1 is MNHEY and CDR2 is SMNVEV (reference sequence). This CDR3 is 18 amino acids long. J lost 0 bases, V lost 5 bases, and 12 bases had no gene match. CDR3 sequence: CASSPRTGGIPMNTEAFF. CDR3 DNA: TGTGCCAGCAGTCCCCGGACAGGGGGTATTCCCATGAACACTGAAGCTTTCTTT.

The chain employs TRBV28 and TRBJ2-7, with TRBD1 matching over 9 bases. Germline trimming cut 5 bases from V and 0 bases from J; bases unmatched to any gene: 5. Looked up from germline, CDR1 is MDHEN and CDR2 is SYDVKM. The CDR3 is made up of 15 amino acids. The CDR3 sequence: CASSTGTGFSYEQYF. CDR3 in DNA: TGTGCCAGCAGTACCGGGACAGGGTTCTCCTACGAGCAGTACTTC.

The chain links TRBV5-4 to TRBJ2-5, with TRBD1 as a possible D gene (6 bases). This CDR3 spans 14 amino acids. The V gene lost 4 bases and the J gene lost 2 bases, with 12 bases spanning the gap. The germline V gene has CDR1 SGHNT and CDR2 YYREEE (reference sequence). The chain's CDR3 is CASSGGQRQETQYF. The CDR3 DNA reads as TGTGCCAGCAGCGGCGGACAGAGACAAGAGACCCAGTACTTC.

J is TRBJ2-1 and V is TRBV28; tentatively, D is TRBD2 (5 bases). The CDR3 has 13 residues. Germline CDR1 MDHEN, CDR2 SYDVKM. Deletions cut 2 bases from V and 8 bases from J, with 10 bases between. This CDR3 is CASSLTGLDEQFF. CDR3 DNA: TGTGCCAGCAGTTTAACGGGGTTGGATGAGCAGTTCTTC.

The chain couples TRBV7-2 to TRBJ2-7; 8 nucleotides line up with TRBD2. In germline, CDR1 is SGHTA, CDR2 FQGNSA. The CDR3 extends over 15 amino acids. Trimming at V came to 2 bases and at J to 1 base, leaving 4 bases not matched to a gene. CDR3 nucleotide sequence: TGTGCCAGCAGCTTACAAGGGACTAGGTCCTACGAGCAGTACTTC. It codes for CASSLQGTRSYEQYF.